The table lists the clone carrying this T cell receptor beta chain with a count of one. CDR1 is MNHNY and CDR2 is SVGAGI in the germline V gene (reference sequence). The CDR3 extends over 14 amino acids. V lost 6 bases to trimming and J lost 1 base, with 9 bases between them. Per the original data handling: Estimated nucleated cell counts came from reference gene primer amplification. The table came from immunoSEQ multiplex PCR; TCRdb's copy has only in-frame clones and leaves some out. For V, J and clone size, that table is used; D and trimming come from the DNA. The top ten hold around 4.5% of the sample, which has 75,000 to 90,000 clones, about nine tenths seen once. This sample was taken from a study of blood T cell repertoires in COVID-19. Study-level background: There were acute and convalescent COVID-19 samples, and they came from the United States, Italy and Spain. T cells, B-cell-depleted T cells, or PBMCs provided the cDNA or gDNA that served as material.

J is TRBJ2-2 and V is TRBV6-6, with D possibly being TRBD1 (6 bases). The TCR comes from a middle-aged man with active or convalescent COVID-19. Sample: peripheral blood. The DNA of the CDR3 is TGTGCCAGCAGGAGGGGACAGAACACCGGGGAGCTGTTTTTT. This codes for CASRRGQNTGELFF.